A selection of T cell receptor beta chains follows, all from one sample in a study of blood T cell repertoires in COVID-19. The repertoire was sequenced with immunoSEQ multiplex PCR; TCRdb's copy has only in-frame clones and lacks some. The sample shows 120,000 or so clones, about 77% of them seen only once. Sequencing was carried out using peripheral blood. These receptors were taken from a human donor in a cohort sampled during active COVID-19. CDR3s include the opening cysteine and the closing phenylalanine or tryptophan. The D gene is left open where the match is weak. For some rows the clone size is stated as once, few or many, or as a class when expanded; others skip it.

v_gene,abundance,j_gene,d_gene,CDR3aa,CDR3nt
TRBV5-1,-,TRBJ2-3,-,CASSFGRASDTQYF,TGCGCCAGCAGCTTTGGCAGGGCATCCGATACGCAGTATTTT
TRBV7-2,-,TRBJ1-4,-,CASSVTGTVRGEKLFF,TGTGCCAGCAGCGTCACCGGCACCGTAAGGGGGGAAAAACTGTTTTTT
TRBV30,-,TRBJ2-1,-,CAWSRLRGASYNEQFF,TGTGCCTGGAGTCGCCTCCGGGGGGCGTCCTACAATGAGCAGTTCTTC
TRBV18,-,TRBJ1-4,TRBD1,CASSPGDRATNEKLFF,TGTGCCAGCTCACCTGGGGACAGGGCAACTAATGAAAAACTGTTTTTT
TRBV5-1,-,TRBJ1-1,-,CASSLDSNTEAFF,TGCGCCAGCAGCTTGGACAGTAACACTGAAGCTTTCTTT
TRBV19,-,TRBJ2-7,TRBD1,CASSRGTGPYEQYF,TGTGCCAGTAGTCGGGGGACAGGACCCTACGAGCAGTACTTC
TRBV3-1/TRBV3-2,-,TRBJ2-7,-,CASSPQQGTYEQYF,TGTGCCAGCAGCCCTCAACAGGGAACCTACGAGCAGTACTTC
TRBV7-9,-,TRBJ2-5,TRBD2,CASSSRGGSGRALETQYF,TGTGCCAGCAGCTCCCGAGGGGGTAGCGGGAGGGCCCTGGAGACCCAGTACTTC
TRBV27,-,TRBJ2-2,TRBD2,CASTSWTSGRTGELFF,TGTGCCAGCACCTCATGGACTAGCGGGAGAACCGGGGAGCTGTTTTTT
TRBV5-4,-,TRBJ1-1,-,CASSEGVLDTEAFF,TGTGCCAGCAGCGAGGGGGTATTGGACACTGAAGCTTTCTTT
TRBV10-3,-,TRBJ2-1,TRBD2,CATGNLAVSYNEQFF,TGTGCCACCGGAAATCTAGCGGTTTCCTACAATGAGCAGTTCTTC
TRBV6-2/TRBV6-3,-,TRBJ2-3,-,CASSLFRVDHADTQYF,TGTGCCAGCAGTCTTTTCCGGGTCGATCACGCGGATACGCAGTATTTT
TRBV18,-,TRBJ1-6,-,CASSPDGGDSPLHF,TGTGCCAGCTCACCAGATGGGGGGGATTCACCCCTCCACTTT
TRBV6-5,-,TRBJ1-2,-,CASTTTLRGNYGYTF,TGTGCCAGCACCACTACTCTAAGAGGGAACTATGGCTACACCTTC
TRBV5-6,few,TRBJ1-5,TRBD1,CASSFHRGGSPQHF,TGTGCCAGCAGCTTCCACAGGGGCGGCTCGCCCCAGCATTTT
TRBV9,-,TRBJ2-1,TRBD2,CASSVGTRAHNEQFF,TGTGCCAGCAGCGTAGGGACTAGGGCGCACAATGAGCAGTTCTTC
TRBV7-9,-,TRBJ1-1,TRBD1,CASSPGTVNTEAFF,TGTGCCAGCAGCCCCGGGACAGTGAACACTGAAGCTTTCTTT
TRBV28,-,TRBJ1-2,TRBD1,CASSLIGQVGGYGYTF,TGTGCCAGCAGTTTAATAGGACAGGTCGGAGGCTATGGCTACACCTTC
TRBV4-1,-,TRBJ2-3,-,CASSQPRNTQYF,TGCGCCAGCAGCCAACCGCGGAATACGCAGTATTTT
TRBV5-1,-,TRBJ2-3,-,CASSLGTDMGTDTQYF,TGCGCCAGCAGCTTGGGTACGGACATGGGTACAGATACGCAGTATTTT
TRBV7-2,-,TRBJ2-2,TRBD2,CASSVGLAGWSGELFF,TGTGCCAGCAGCGTAGGACTAGCGGGATGGTCCGGGGAGCTGTTTTTT
TRBV7-8,-,TRBJ2-5,-,CASSFGERAPGHF,TGTGCCAGCAGCTTCGGGGAGAGGGCCCCCGGGCACTTC
TRBV5-1,-,TRBJ2-7,TRBD1,CASSARQGSYEQYF,TGCGCCAGCAGCGCCCGACAGGGGTCCTACGAGCAGTACTTC
TRBV19,-,TRBJ1-1,TRBD1,CASSPSTGVNTEAFF,TGTGCCAGTAGCCCCTCAACAGGGGTGAACACTGAAGCTTTCTTT
TRBV12-3/TRBV12-4,-,TRBJ1-1,-,CASSLRQTEAFF,TGTGCCAGCAGTTTAAGACAGACTGAAGCTTTCTTT
TRBV29-1,-,TRBJ1-4,-,CSAMTGAEKLFF,TGCAGCGCTATGACAGGTGCTGAAAAACTGTTTTTT
TRBV7-8,-,TRBJ2-3,TRBD2,CASSLAIAGGSTDTQYF,TGTGCCAGCAGCTTAGCGATAGCGGGAGGGAGCACAGATACGCAGTATTTT
TRBV19,-,TRBJ1-5,-,CASSMGGRGGNQPQHF,TGTGCCAGTAGTATGGGGGGGAGAGGGGGCAATCAGCCCCAGCATTTT
TRBV27,few,TRBJ2-3,-,CASTRTGDTQYF,TGTGCCAGCACTCGAACAGGGGATACGCAGTATTTT
TRBV12-5,-,TRBJ1-1,-,CASGLQGLNTEAFF,TGTGCTAGTGGTTTGCAGGGTCTGAACACTGAAGCTTTCTTT
TRBV6-2/TRBV6-3,-,TRBJ2-3,TRBD2,CASSTRLAANIDTQYF,TGTGCCAGCAGCACCCGACTAGCGGCAAACATAGATACGCAGTATTTT
TRBV28,-,TRBJ2-3,-,CASSFQGITDTQYF,TGTGCCAGCAGTTTCCAGGGTATCACAGATACGCAGTATTTT
TRBV5-1,-,TRBJ1-1,-,CASSLYSSGEAFF,TGCGCCAGCAGCCTTTACTCGTCGGGTGAAGCTTTCTTT
TRBV7-2,-,TRBJ1-1,-,CASSTYSANTEAFF,TGTGCCAGCTCAACCTACTCCGCGAACACTGAAGCTTTCTTT
TRBV29-1,-,TRBJ2-1,-,CSVIPGSRIEQFF,TGCAGCGTAATCCCCGGGAGCAGGATTGAGCAGTTCTTC
TRBV18,-,TRBJ2-1,-,CASSPGQDSYNEQFF,TGTGCCAGCTCACCGGGGCAGGACTCCTACAATGAGCAGTTCTTC
TRBV5-1,-,TRBJ1-3,-,CASSLGGQSGNTIYF,TGCGCCAGCAGCTTGGGAGGACAGTCAGGAAACACCATATATTTT
TRBV24-1,-,TRBJ2-1,-,CATSDVGPEGNEQFF,TGTGCCACCAGTGACGTGGGCCCGGAGGGAAATGAGCAGTTCTTC
TRBV14,few,TRBJ1-4,TRBD1,CASSHRQGLSEKLFF,TGTGCCAGCAGCCACCGACAGGGTTTAAGTGAAAAACTGTTTTTT
TRBV3-1/TRBV3-2,-,TRBJ1-4,TRBD1,CASSQHIQGAGSEKLFF,TGTGCCAGCAGCCAACACATACAGGGGGCGGGGAGTGAAAAACTGTTTTTT
TRBV11-2,-,TRBJ1-3,TRBD1,CASRPTGGSGNTIYF,TGTGCCAGCAGGCCGACAGGGGGTTCTGGAAACACCATATATTTT
TRBV12-1,-,TRBJ2-2,-,CASSFWTSGRKGELFF,TGTGCCAGCAGCTTTTGGACTAGCGGGAGAAAAGGGGAGCTGTTTTTT
TRBV18,-,TRBJ1-1,-,CASSPPKFPREAFF,TGTGCCAGCTCTCCCCCAAAATTCCCCCGGGAAGCTTTCTTT
TRBV28,-,TRBJ1-2,TRBD1,CASSYTRDRGHGYTF,TGTGCCAGCAGTTACACTCGGGACAGGGGACATGGCTACACCTTC
TRBV7-9,-,TRBJ2-4,TRBD1,CASSLGQGKNIQYF,TGTGCCAGCAGCTTGGGACAGGGCAAAAACATTCAGTACTTC
TRBV7-8,-,TRBJ1-5,-,CASSFSSQPQHF,TGTGCCAGCAGCTTTTCCAGTCAGCCCCAGCATTTT
TRBV7-9,-,TRBJ2-3,TRBD1,CASSDRGEDTQYF,TGTGCCAGCAGTGACAGGGGGGAAGATACGCAGTATTTT
TRBV3-1/TRBV3-2,-,TRBJ2-3,TRBD2,CASTAWVSGTAAGGPADTQYF,TGTGCCAGCACCGCCTGGGTTTCAGGGACTGCGGCGGGAGGCCCGGCAGATACGCAGTATTTT
TRBV5-8,once,TRBJ1-2,-,CASSWADLRELYGYTF,TGTGCCAGCAGCTGGGCAGACCTCAGGGAACTATATGGCTACACCTTC
TRBV11-3,-,TRBJ1-5,-,CASTQRTDSNQPQHF,TGTGCCAGCACCCAAAGGACAGATAGCAATCAGCCCCAGCATTTT
TRBV11-2,-,TRBJ1-3,TRBD1,CASSSTDRGAGNTIYF,TGTGCCAGCAGCTCGACGGACAGGGGCGCCGGAAACACCATATATTTT
TRBV4-2,-,TRBJ1-2,TRBD1,CASSPYQPQGAFFTSLYGYTF,TGTGCCAGCAGCCCCTACCAACCACAGGGGGCCTTCTTTACCTCCCTCTATGGCTACACCTTC
TRBV5-1,-,TRBJ1-2,-,CASSISANYGYTF,TGCGCCAGCAGTATTAGCGCTAACTATGGCTACACCTTC
TRBV18,-,TRBJ2-2,TRBD2,CASSLKRLAGVNTGELFF,TGTGCCAGCTCACTTAAAAGACTAGCGGGAGTGAACACCGGGGAGCTGTTTTTT
TRBV4-2,-,TRBJ1-4,-,CASSQDQGSDEKLFF,TGTGCCAGCAGCCAAGATCAGGGGTCGGATGAAAAACTGTTTTTT
TRBV28,-,TRBJ2-7,TRBD2,CASSPTSSGAYYEQYF,TGTGCCAGCAGTCCTACATCTAGCGGGGCGTACTACGAGCAGTACTTC
TRBV7-3,few,TRBJ2-2,-,CASSPLSGFANTGELFF,TGTGCCAGCAGCCCCCTTTCCGGGTTCGCGAACACCGGGGAGCTGTTTTTT
TRBV5-4,-,TRBJ1-2,TRBD1,CASSLAGTGTVNYGYTF,TGTGCCAGCAGCTTGGCCGGGACAGGGACTGTTAACTATGGCTACACCTTC
TRBV28,once,TRBJ2-1,TRBD2,CASSPTSLSYNEQFF,TGTGCCAGCAGTCCGACTAGCCTATCCTACAATGAGCAGTTCTTC
TRBV4-2,few,TRBJ2-5,-,CASSQDSRGETQYF,TGTGCCAGCAGCCAAGACTCTAGAGGCGAGACCCAGTACTTC